The rows below give T cell receptor beta chains drawn from one sample of a study of CD8 T cells in Susac syndrome. One entry per CDR3 protein results from TCRdb running MiXCR on the immunoSEQ multiplex PCR reads. The data show 170,000 or so distinct CDR3 sequences, 93% seen once. The sequencing sample was made of CD4+ T cells from PBMCs. The receptors come from a human donor with multiple sclerosis. Both conserved end residues are part of each CDR3. A D gene is named only where the DNA matches it firmly. The listing skips clone size in some rows; elsewhere it reads once, few, many or a size class.

size	J	length	D	V	CDR3	DNA
NA	TRBJ2-3	15	NA	TRBV13	CASSLFNGITDTQYF	TGTGCCAGCAGCTTATTTAACGGGATCACAGATACGCAGTATTTT
NA	TRBJ1-5	13	NA	TRBV28	CASSLPGAGPQHF	TGTGCCAGCAGTTTACCAGGGGCTGGGCCCCAGCATTTT
NA	TRBJ1-1	12	NA	TRBV28	CASSLHTGRAFF	TGTGCCAGCAGTTTACATACAGGGCGTGCTTTCTTT
NA	TRBJ2-3	15	TRBD2	TRBV5-4	CASSLSSGNADTQYF	TGTGCCAGCAGCTTATCTAGCGGGAACGCGGATACGCAGTATTTT
NA	TRBJ2-5	14	NA	TRBV5-1	CASSLAAGSGSQYF	TGCGCCAGCAGCTTGGCCGCAGGCTCAGGGTCCCAGTACTTC
NA	TRBJ2-3	15	NA	TRBV11-2	CASSPLNGYTDTQYF	TGTGCCAGCAGCCCTCTCAACGGCTACACAGATACGCAGTATTTT
few	TRBJ1-5	13	NA	TRBV30	CAWSRQGDQPQHF	TGTGCCTGGAGTCGGCAAGGGGATCAGCCCCAGCATTTT
NA	TRBJ2-7	13	TRBD1	TRBV9	CASSSQGAREQYF	TGTGCCAGCAGCTCACAGGGGGCGCGGGAGCAGTACTTC
once	TRBJ2-7	14	TRBD1	TRBV28	CASRRTGASYEQYF	TGTGCCAGCAGACGGACAGGGGCATCCTACGAGCAGTACTTC
NA	TRBJ2-1	15	NA	TRBV6-5	CASKGGGLRWDEQFF	TGTGCCAGCAAGGGTGGAGGGTTGCGGTGGGATGAGCAGTTCTTC
NA	TRBJ1-5	14	NA	TRBV20-1	CSASEVQTNQPQHF	TGCAGTGCTAGTGAGGTGCAAACTAATCAGCCCCAGCATTTT
NA	TRBJ2-2	15	TRBD2	TRBV9	CASGPAGGRTGELFF	TGTGCCAGCGGTCCGGCGGGGGGGCGAACCGGGGAGCTGTTTTTT
NA	TRBJ1-2	14	NA	TRBV15	CATSSGWDTGGYTF	TGTGCCACCAGCAGCGGGTGGGACACGGGAGGCTACACCTTC
NA	TRBJ1-5	19	NA	TRBV19	CASSIDGADSSYSNQPQHF	TGTGCCAGTAGTATAGATGGGGCGGACAGTTCGTATAGCAATCAGCCCCAGCATTTT
NA	TRBJ1-2	13	NA	TRBV14	CASRGDLRLSYTF	TGTGCCAGCAGGGGGGACCTCCGATTGAGCTACACCTTC
once	TRBJ1-2	15	NA	TRBV11-2	CASSLDPGLPYGYTF	TGTGCCAGCAGCTTAGATCCCGGGTTACCCTATGGCTACACCTTC
NA	TRBJ2-7	15	TRBD2	TRBV2	CASISTSGRTYEQYF	TGTGCCAGCATCTCGACTAGCGGGAGAACCTACGAGCAGTACTTC
NA	TRBJ1-5	15	NA	TRBV20-1	CSAPGGGRLNQPQHF	TGCAGTGCCCCCGGGGGAGGAAGGCTAAATCAGCCCCAGCATTTT